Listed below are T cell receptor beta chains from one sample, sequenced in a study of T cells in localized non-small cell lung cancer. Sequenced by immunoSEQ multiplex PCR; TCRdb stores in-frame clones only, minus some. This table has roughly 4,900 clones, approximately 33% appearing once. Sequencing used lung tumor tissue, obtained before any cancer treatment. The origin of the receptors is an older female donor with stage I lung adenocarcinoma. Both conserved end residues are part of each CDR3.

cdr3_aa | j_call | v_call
CASGGWGSTDTQYF | TRBJ2-3 | TRBV11-3
CASSLTMGDEQFF | TRBJ2-1 | TRBV7-4
CAIRSGGLQETQYF | TRBJ2-5 | TRBV6-8
CAISGTGSEKLFF | TRBJ1-4 | TRBV10-3
CASSKDSYGYTF | TRBJ1-2 | TRBV19
CASSYSNPNTEAFF | TRBJ1-1 | TRBV6-8
CASSPGQPYEQYF | TRBJ2-7 | TRBV19
CSVASGTGNEKLFF | TRBJ1-4 | TRBV29-1
CASSLEQGGWNEQFF | TRBJ2-1 | TRBV11-3
CASSLGLGSQPQHF | TRBJ1-5 | TRBV11-3
CASSPLSNPGNTIYF | TRBJ1-3 | TRBV9
CASSPGQNLAGNTIYF | TRBJ1-3 | TRBV18
CASSLGRGSGNTIYF | TRBJ1-3 | TRBV5-1
CASSAVPGEGELFF | TRBJ2-2 | TRBV9
CASRPSGGAVIEFF | TRBJ2-1 | TRBV28
CACTPQWGLQSSYNSPLHF | TRBJ1-6 | TRBV30
CAWTPVAATDTQYF | TRBJ2-3 | TRBV30